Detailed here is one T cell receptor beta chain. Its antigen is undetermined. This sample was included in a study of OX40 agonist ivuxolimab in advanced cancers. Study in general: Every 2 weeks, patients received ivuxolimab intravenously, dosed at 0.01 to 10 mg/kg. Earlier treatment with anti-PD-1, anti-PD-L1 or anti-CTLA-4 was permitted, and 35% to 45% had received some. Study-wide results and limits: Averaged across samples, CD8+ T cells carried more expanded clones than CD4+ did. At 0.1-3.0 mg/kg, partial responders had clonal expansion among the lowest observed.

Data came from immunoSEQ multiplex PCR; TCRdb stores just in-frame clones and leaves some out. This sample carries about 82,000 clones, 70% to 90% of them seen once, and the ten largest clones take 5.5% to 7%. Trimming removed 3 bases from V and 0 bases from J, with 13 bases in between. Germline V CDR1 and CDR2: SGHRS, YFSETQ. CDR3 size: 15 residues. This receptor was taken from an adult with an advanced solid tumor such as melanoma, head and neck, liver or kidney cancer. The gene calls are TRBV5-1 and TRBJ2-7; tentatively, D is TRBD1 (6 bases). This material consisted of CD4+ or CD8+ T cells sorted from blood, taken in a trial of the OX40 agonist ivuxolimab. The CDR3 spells CASSSGQPSSYEQYF. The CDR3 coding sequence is TGCGCCAGCAGCTCAGGACAGCCGAGCTCCTACGAGCAGTACTTC.